Below, 2 T cell receptor beta chains from the same sample are listed, as sequenced in a study of radiotherapy plus CTLA-4 blockade in lung cancer. The table came from immunoSEQ multiplex PCR; TCRdb's copy has only in-frame clones and leaves some out. The sample carries about 110,000 clones, about 84% recorded once. The sample was peripheral blood, taken from a patient treated with radiotherapy plus ipilimumab. The receptors originated from a human donor with non-small cell lung cancer that progressed on radiotherapy plus ipilimumab. Some clones in this sample may be carry-over from other donors' samples.

The gene calls are TRBV7-9 and TRBJ1-3; maybe TRBD1 (5 bases). The length of the CDR3 is 18 residues. CDR1 is SEHNR, CDR2 FQNEAQ, per germline (reference sequence). Trimming cost V 5 bases and J 4 bases, with 24 bases left between them. The CDR3 loop is CASSHLGGLAGTGNTIYF. CDR3 sequence (DNA): TGTGCCAGCAGCCATCTCGGGGGACTTGCTGGGACGGGAAACACCATATATTTT.

The chain's CDR3 is CASSFTNSNQPQHF. The DNA of the CDR3 is TGTGCCAGCAGTTTCACTAATAGCAATCAGCCCCAGCATTTT. The V call is TRBV27, the J call TRBJ1-5; D is undetermined. Germline V gene sequence: CDR1 MNHEY, CDR2 SMNVEV (reference sequence). Trimming cost V 3 bases and J 0 bases, with 6 bases left between them. The CDR3 covers 14 residues.